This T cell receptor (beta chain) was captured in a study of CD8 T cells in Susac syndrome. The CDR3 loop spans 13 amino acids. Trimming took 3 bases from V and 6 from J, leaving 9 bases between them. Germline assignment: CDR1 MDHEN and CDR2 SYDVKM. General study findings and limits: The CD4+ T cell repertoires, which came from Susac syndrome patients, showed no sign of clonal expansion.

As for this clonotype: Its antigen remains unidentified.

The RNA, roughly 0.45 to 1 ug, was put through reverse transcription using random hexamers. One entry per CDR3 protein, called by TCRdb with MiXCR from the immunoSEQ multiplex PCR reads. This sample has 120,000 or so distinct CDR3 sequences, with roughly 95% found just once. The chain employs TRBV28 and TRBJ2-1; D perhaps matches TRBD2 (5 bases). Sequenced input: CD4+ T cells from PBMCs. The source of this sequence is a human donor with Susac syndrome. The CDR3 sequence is CASSFGLRNEQFF. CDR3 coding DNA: TGTGCCAGCAGTTTTGGACTCCGCAATGAGCAGTTCTTC.